What follows are 21 T cell receptor beta chains derived from one specimen sequenced in a study of shared clonotypes between healthy human individuals. Repertoires were generated with immunoSEQ multiplex PCR, while TCRdb's copy carries only in-frame clones and drops some. The sample holds more than 2 million clones, about 95% seen once. CD8 cells classed as naive were CD45RO-negative and positively selected for CCR7, excluding terminally differentiated effector memory CD45RA+ cells. Sequencing input: naive CD8+ T cells sorted from blood. The receptors shown here come from a man younger than 30 in good health.

This chain links TRBV5-5 with TRBJ2-7; D remains ambiguous. This CDR3 contains 12 residues. Trimming removed 5 bases from V and 1 base from J, with 7 bases in between. Germline values: CDR1 SGHKS, CDR2 YYEKEE (reference sequence). Here the CDR3 DNA reads TGTGCCAGCAGGGGAATATCCTACGAGCAGTACTTC. It is translated as CASRGISYEQYF.

This clone occurred once. The sample contains more than one DNA sequence encoding this CDR3. The chain employs TRBV6-5 and TRBJ2-2; D possibly corresponds to TRBD2 (5 bases). V lost 6 bases and J 7 bases, leaving 9 bases between the germline ends. The germline V gene has CDR1 MNHEY and CDR2 SVGAGI. This CDR3 spans 12 amino acids. The CDR3 loop is CASSPGGGELFF. In DNA, the CDR3 is TGTGCCAGCAGCCCTGGAGGCGGGGAGCTGTTTTTT.

There are a few counts of this clone. The chain has TRBV9 and TRBJ1-2, with TRBD1 matching 8 bases. Losses at the gene ends were 3 bases for V and 5 bases for J; bases not matched to a gene: 3. This CDR3 is built from 13 residues. Germline V gene data show CDR1 as SGDLS and CDR2 as YYNGEE. CDR3 sequence reads: CASSEGTGYGYTF. CDR3 bases: TGTGCCAGCAGCGAGGGGACAGGTTATGGCTACACCTTC.

The CDR3, as DNA: TGTGCCAGCAGCTCAAGCAGGGGCGGCGAGCAGTACTTC. Its translation is CASSSSRGGEQYF. The chain uses TRBV11-3 and TRBJ2-7; TRBD1 might be the D (6 bases). V lost 4 bases and J 6 bases, leaving 13 bases between the germline ends. The CDR3 runs 13 residues. The germline V gene encodes CDR1 SGHNT and CDR2 YENEEA.

The chain couples TRBV6-1 to TRBJ2-5, with TRBD1 matching 10 bases. The CDR3 is 14 residues long. Germline trimming cut 6 bases from V and 5 bases from J; bases unmatched to any gene: 6. Germline V gives CDR1 MNHNS, CDR2 SASEGT. The CDR3 nucleotides read TGTGCCAGCAGAGCGACAGGGGGCAGGGAGACCCAGTACTTC. Its translation: CASRATGGRETQYF.

This chain joins TRBV14 and TRBJ1-1, with D perhaps matching TRBD1 (5 bases). The germline V and J ends were trimmed by 0 bases and 11 bases, with 13 bases remaining between them. CDR3 length: 13 residues. Germline V lookup: CDR1 SGHDN, CDR2 FVKESK. The CDR3: CASSQDTGGRAFF. CDR3 bases: TGTGCCAGCAGCCAAGACACCGGGGGTCGGGCTTTCTTT.

This clone occurred once. The rearrangement links TRBV30 to TRBJ2-7; a weak D match, TRBD1 (6 bases). Trimming removed 5 bases from V and 3 bases from J, with 17 bases in between. The CDR3 sequence is 14 residues long. Germline V CDR1 and CDR2: GTSNPN, SVGIG (reference sequence). The CDR3 is CAWGFSTGDYEQYF. Here the CDR3 DNA reads TGTGCCTGGGGGTTCTCGACAGGCGACTACGAGCAGTACTTC.

On this clone: This specimen includes other DNA sequences encoding the same CDR3. The chain recombines TRBV19 with TRBJ2-7; D call uncertain. Germline V lookup: CDR1 LNHDA, CDR2 SQIVND (reference sequence). Trimming took 3 bases from V and 2 from J, leaving 11 bases between them. CDR3 size: 14 residues. The CDR3 spells CASSIFAGAYEQYF. As DNA, the CDR3 is TGTGCCAGTAGTATCTTCGCTGGGGCCTACGAGCAGTACTTC.

For this clone: Within the sample, other DNA sequences also encode this same CDR3. The chain joins TRBV6-6 to TRBJ1-2; D remains unclear. The CDR3 spans 11 residues. Germline loops: CDR1 MNHNY, CDR2 SVGAGI (reference sequence). The V end was cut by 7 bases, the J end by 4 bases, with 7 bases between. In nucleotides, the CDR3 is TGTGCCAGCACCCCTGGCTATGGCTACACCTTC. Amino acids: CASTPGYGYTF.

The chain combines TRBV11-2 with TRBJ1-4, with 7 bases aligning to TRBD1. Trimming removed 3 bases from V and 8 bases from J; junction bases left unmatched: 9. CDR3 length equals 15 residues. Germline-derived CDR1 and CDR2 are SGHAT and FQNNGV. The CDR3 sequence: CASSLEGASGEKLFF. CDR3 DNA: TGTGCCAGCAGCTTGGAGGGGGCCTCTGGGGAAAAACTGTTTTTT.

The rearrangement links TRBV6-1 to TRBJ2-2; 7 nucleotides align to TRBD1. The ends lost 7 bases at V and 4 bases at J; junction bases unmatched: 0. The CDR3 totals 12 residues. Germline values: CDR1 MNHNS, CDR2 SASEGT. CDR3 DNA sequence: TGTGCCAGCACAGGGGGCACCGGGGAGCTGTTTTTT. Translating gives CASTGGTGELFF.

This clone occurred a few times. The genes are TRBV6-5 and TRBJ1-1, with D possibly TRBD1 on 6 matching bases. Trimming removed 7 bases from V and 14 bases from J, with 17 bases in between. CDR1 MNHEY and CDR2 SVGAGI come from the germline V gene. The CDR3 is made up of 11 amino acids. This CDR3 is CASTQGPEHFF. In DNA form, the CDR3 reads TGTGCCAGCACCCAGGGGCCCGAGCACTTCTTT.

The chain links TRBV7-9 to TRBJ1-1, with a tentative D call TRBD1 (5 bases). The V end lost 1 base, the J end lost 8 bases, and 8 bases lay between the germline ends. Germline CDR1 is SEHNR and CDR2 is FQNEAQ (reference sequence). The CDR3 has 12 amino acids. The CDR3 region is CASSLEGMEAFF. CDR3 nucleotides: TGTGCCAGCAGCTTAGAGGGGATGGAAGCTTTCTTT.

The rearrangement joins TRBV6-5 to TRBJ2-3; D remains unclear. Per the germline V gene, CDR1 is MNHEY and CDR2 is SVGAGI. The CDR3 is 14 residues long. Trimming left V 5 bases short and J 3 bases short, with 12 bases between. The CDR3 sequence: CASSPLKLTDTQYF. The CDR3 DNA sequence: TGTGCCAGCAGTCCCCTTAAACTTACAGATACGCAGTATTTT.

The rearrangement joins TRBV4-3 to TRBJ2-5; 7 bases line up with TRBD2. The J call may be wrong; the DNA end is better matched by TRBJ2-7. The CDR3 contains 14 residues. Germline CDR1 LGHNA, CDR2 YSLEER. The CDR3 sequence: CASSQASGTYEQYF. CDR3 nucleotides: TGCGCCAGCAGCCAAGCCAGCGGGACCTACGAGCAGTACTTC.

This chain connects TRBV27 to TRBJ2-7; 11 bases fit TRBD2. Germline CDR1 MNHEY, CDR2 SMNVEV (reference sequence). V shed 5 bases, J shed 4 bases, and the junction held 10 bases outside the gene matches. The CDR3 loop spans 16 amino acids. This CDR3 reads CASSPLGTSGVYEQYF. CDR3 sequence (DNA): TGTGCCAGCAGTCCATTAGGGACTAGCGGAGTTTACGAGCAGTACTTC.

The V call is TRBV13, the J call TRBJ1-1; tentatively, D is TRBD1 (5 bases). The CDR3 covers 16 residues. The V gene lost 0 bases and the J gene lost 1 base, with 12 bases spanning the gap. CDR1 and CDR2 from the germline V gene are PRHDT and FYEKMQ (reference sequence). The DNA for the CDR3 is TGTGCCAGCAGCTTAGGCTCAACAGGCACGAACACTGAAGCTTTCTTT. It is translated as CASSLGSTGTNTEAFF. The entire variable domain, with the rest obtained from reference TRBV13 and TRBJ1-1, is as follows: AAGVIQSPRHLIKEKRETATLKCYPIPRHDTVYWYQQGPGQDPQFLISFYEKMQSDKGSIPDRFSAQQFSDYHSELNMSSLELGDSALYFCASSLGSTGTNTEAFFGQGTRLTVV.

CDR3 in DNA: TGTGCCAGCAGCCTGGACAGGGGGCGAAATTCCTACGAGCAGTACTTC. This encodes CASSLDRGRNSYEQYF. This rearrangement joins TRBV11-2 to TRBJ2-7; 11 nucleotides line up with TRBD1. The CDR3 spans 16 residues. Germline CDR1 SGHAT, CDR2 FQNNGV. V was clipped by 5 bases and J by 1 base; unmatched bases: 7.

The V call is TRBV27, the J call TRBJ2-7; possibly TRBD1 for D (5 bases). The ends were cut back, 5 bases at V and 0 bases at J, with 14 bases in the middle. The CDR3 is 15 residues long. The germline V gene encodes CDR1 MNHEY and CDR2 SMNVEV (reference sequence). The CDR3 region is CASSPFQGFSYEQYF. The CDR3 DNA reads TGTGCCAGCAGTCCCTTCCAGGGCTTCTCCTACGAGCAGTACTTC.

The chain recombines TRBV6-6 with TRBJ2-1; D unclear. CDR1 is MNHNY and CDR2 is SVGAGI in the germline V gene (reference sequence). This CDR3 has 12 amino acids. The V end lost 6 bases, the J end lost 9 bases, and 12 bases lay between the germline ends. The CDR3 spells CASSQVRGEQFF. As DNA, the CDR3 is TGTGCCAGCAGCCAGGTCCGCGGTGAGCAGTTCTTC.

CDR3 region: CASRTVGGAETQYF. In DNA form, the CDR3 reads TGTGCCAGCAGGACGGTAGGGGGCGCGGAGACCCAGTACTTC. The chain combines TRBV2 with TRBJ2-5; 7 nucleotides line up with TRBD1. The V and J ends lost 6 bases and 5 bases, in that order; junction bases with no gene match: 9. The CDR3 covers 14 residues. Germline V gene lookup returns CDR1 SNHLY and CDR2 FYNNEI.